Each of the 3 T cell receptor beta chains below was sequenced from the same sample in a study of blood T cell repertoires in COVID-19. This table comes from immunoSEQ multiplex PCR, and its TCRdb copy is limited to in-frame clones, with some not included. The sample consists of 400,000 to 500,000 clones, just over 85% of them appearing once. Specimen: peripheral blood. The source is a woman in her thirties with active or convalescent COVID-19.

V and J are TRBV5-1 and TRBJ1-1, with 7 nucleotides matching TRBD1. This CDR3 has 14 residues. Trimming took 7 bases from V and 2 from J; bases not matched to a gene: 8. CDR1 SGHRS and CDR2 YFSETQ come from the germline V gene. This CDR3 is CASRRTGDNTEAFF. The CDR3 DNA is TGCGCCAGCCGCCGAACAGGGGATAACACTGAAGCTTTCTTT.

The V gene is TRBV19, the J gene TRBJ1-3; no firm D call. The CDR3 is made up of 18 amino acids. Between the trimmed V and J ends, which lost 5 bases and 0 bases, there was a span of 20 bases. From germline, CDR1 is LNHDA and CDR2 SQIVND (reference sequence). The CDR3: CASSPKSGQIRSGNTIYF. The CDR3 coding sequence is TGTGCCAGTAGTCCGAAAAGTGGGCAGATTCGCTCTGGAAACACCATATATTTT.

Points on this clone: This sample also contains other DNA sequences that code for the same CDR3. The chain recombines TRBV5-4 with TRBJ2-5, with TRBD2 as a possible D gene (6 bases). Germline CDR1 is SGHNT and CDR2 is YYREEE (reference sequence). The CDR3 spans 14 residues. V was shortened by 0 bases and J by 1 base, with 7 bases between the two germline ends. As DNA, the CDR3 is TGTGCCAGCAGCTTGGTCGGGGGCCAAGAGACCCAGTACTTC. As protein: CASSLVGGQETQYF. Together with reference TRBV5-4 and TRBJ2-5, the CDR3 gives the full variable domain: ETGVTQSPTHLIKTRGQQVTLRCSSQSGHNTVSWYQQALGQGPQFIFQYYREEENGRGNFPPRFSGLQFPNYSSELNVNALELDDSALYLCASSLVGGQETQYFGPGTRLLVL.